This T cell receptor (beta chain) stems from a study of cytomegalovirus exposure and HLA in healthy donors. Study summary: It was reported in a later analysis that the same platform had been used for the roughly 110 validation repertoires as for the approximately 730 first-cohort repertoires.

The germline V gene encodes CDR1 SGDLS and CDR2 YYNGEE. Trimming cost V 1 base and J 7 bases, with 20 bases left between them. The CDR3 extends over 16 amino acids. The data were produced by immunoSEQ multiplex PCR, yet TCRdb's version contains in-frame clones alone and is incomplete. The sample includes around 250,000 clones, nearly 90% of them seen just once. Worth noting for this clone: Its target is unknown.

Study-level findings and limits: Researchers reported that a few CMV-associated chains were confirmed in vitro as CMV antigen-specific. Reportedly, diagnosis of cytomegalovirus status by the classifier showed high specificity and sensitivity.

The TCR sequence derives from a woman between 18 and 30 years old in good health and CMV-seronegative. V usage is TRBV9 and J usage is TRBJ1-2, with D possibly being TRBD1 (6 bases). Sequenced: PBMCs. The CDR3 DNA sequence: TGTGCCAGCAGCGTATCCGGGACACCCTCTGAGGTTGGCTACACCTTC. It specifies CASSVSGTPSEVGYTF.